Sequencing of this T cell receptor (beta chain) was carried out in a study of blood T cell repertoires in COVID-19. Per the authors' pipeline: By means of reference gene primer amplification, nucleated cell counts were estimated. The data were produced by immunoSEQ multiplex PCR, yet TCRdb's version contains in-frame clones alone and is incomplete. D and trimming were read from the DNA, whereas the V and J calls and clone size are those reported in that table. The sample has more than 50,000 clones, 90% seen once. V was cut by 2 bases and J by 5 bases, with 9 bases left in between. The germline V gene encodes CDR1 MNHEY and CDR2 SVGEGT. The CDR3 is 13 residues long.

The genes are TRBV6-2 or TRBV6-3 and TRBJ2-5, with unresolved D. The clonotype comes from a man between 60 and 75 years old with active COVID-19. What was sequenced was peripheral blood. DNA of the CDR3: TGTGCCAGCAGTTACGGCCGTTGGGAGACCCAGTACTTC. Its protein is CASSYGRWETQYF.